What follows are 28 T cell receptor beta chains derived from one specimen sequenced in a study of PD-1 blockade in classical Hodgkin lymphoma. Every one of the patients relapsed after autologous stem cell transplantation (brentuximab vedotin exposure was variable). Clones were sequenced by immunoSEQ multiplex PCR, and TCRdb holds only the in-frame ones, with some missing. The sample has tens of thousands of clones, roughly 89% seen once. The material sequenced was peripheral blood mononuclear cells (PBMCs), taken before the second cycle of nivolumab. Receptors were obtained from a human donor with classical Hodgkin lymphoma.

V and J are TRBV4-1 and TRBJ2-1; TRBD2 agrees at 8 bases. CDR1 and CDR2 from the germline V gene are MGHRA and YSYEKL. This CDR3 has 17 amino acids. V lost 1 base and J lost 6; bases outside the gene matches: 11. CDR3 residues: CASSQVVTGGAGNEQFF. DNA of the CDR3: TGCGCCAGCAGCCAAGTGGTTACCGGGGGGGCAGGCAATGAGCAGTTCTTC.

The genes are TRBV5-1 and TRBJ1-3, with no clear D. Germline V gives CDR1 SGHRS, CDR2 YFSETQ. The CDR3 is 13 amino acids. The V gene lost 7 bases and the J gene lost 0 bases, with 8 bases spanning the gap. For the CDR3, the DNA is TGCGCCAGCGGTACGGGCTCTGGAAACACCATATATTTT. Protein product: CASGTGSGNTIYF.

J is TRBJ2-5 and V is TRBV10-3; D may be TRBD1 or TRBD2 (6 bases each). The germline V and J ends were trimmed by 0 bases and 4 bases, with 12 bases remaining between them. The CDR3 extends over 15 amino acids. From germline, CDR1 is ENHRY and CDR2 SYGVKD. CDR3 loop: CAISESARGGETQYF. The CDR3 DNA follows: TGTGCCATCAGTGAGTCTGCCAGGGGAGGAGAGACCCAGTACTTC.

The J gene is TRBJ1-1, the V gene TRBV6-4, with unresolved D. The V and J ends lost 1 base and 0 bases respectively, with 33 bases between them. This CDR3 has 23 residues. Germline assignment: CDR1 MRHNA and CDR2 SNTAGT. This CDR3 reads CASSDFSTPGKKKLLGLNTEAFF. The DNA of the CDR3 is TGTGCCAGCAGTGACTTTTCCACCCCGGGAAAAAAAAAGTTACTGGGGTTGAACACTGAAGCTTTCTTT.

This chain joins TRBV7-2 and TRBJ2-1; TRBD2 agrees at 8 bases. CDR3 length: 15 amino acids. CDR1 SGHTA and CDR2 FQGNSA come from the germline V gene. The trim removed 2 bases at V and 10 bases at J, leaving 10 bases unmatched. This chain's CDR3 is CASSLIGGALNEQFF. Written as DNA, the CDR3 is TGTGCCAGCAGCTTAATCGGGGGGGCCCTTAACGAGCAGTTCTTC.

For the CDR3, the DNA is TGTGCCAGCAGCGTTAAGGGGCCCTACGAGCAGTACTTC. Translation: CASSVKGPYEQYF. V is TRBV5-6 and J is TRBJ2-7, with D possibly TRBD1 on 5 matching bases. From germline, CDR1 is SGHDT and CDR2 YYEEEE. V lost 4 bases to trimming and J lost 2 bases, with 10 bases between them. The CDR3 is made up of 13 amino acids.

V and J are TRBV29-1 and TRBJ1-1; 8 positions agree with TRBD1. The germline CDR1 and CDR2 sequences are SQVTM and ANQGSEA. The V gene end was trimmed by 7 bases and the J gene end by 11 bases; junction bases not matched to a gene: 12. This CDR3 has 12 amino acids. CDR3 sequence reads: CSGGQGGRGAFF. CDR3 in DNA: TGCAGCGGTGGACAGGGAGGGAGAGGTGCTTTCTTT.

The chain employs TRBV5-1 and TRBJ2-2; D ambiguous. Germline CDR1 is SGHRS and CDR2 is YFSETQ. The CDR3 sequence is 15 residues long. V lost 5 bases and J 5 bases, leaving 16 bases between the germline ends. The CDR3 sequence is CASRVVGVETGELFF. The CDR3 nucleotides read TGCGCCAGCAGGGTAGTTGGGGTTGAAACCGGGGAGCTGTTTTTT.

The rearrangement links TRBV18 to TRBJ2-3; D possibly corresponds to TRBD1 (6 bases). The germline V gene has CDR1 KGHSH and CDR2 LQKENI. The CDR3 covers 16 residues. Trimming took 2 bases from V and 0 from J, leaving 12 bases between them. The CDR3 region is CASSPTWQGSTDTQYF. CDR3 sequence (DNA): TGTGCCAGCTCACCAACTTGGCAGGGGAGCACAGATACGCAGTATTTT.

V gene TRBV4-1 combines with J gene TRBJ1-4, with D perhaps matching TRBD1 (5 bases). CDR3 size: 16 residues. Trimming stripped 1 base from V and 1 base from J, with 10 bases between. Germline lookup yields CDR1 MGHRA and CDR2 YSYEKL. CDR3 in amino acids: CASSQALRGTNEKLFF. CDR3 in DNA: TGCGCCAGCAGCCAAGCGTTGAGGGGAACTAATGAAAAACTGTTTTTT.

A note on this clone: Additional DNA sequences in this sample encode the identical CDR3. The gene calls are TRBV5-1 and TRBJ1-5; D remains ambiguous. The ends were cut back, 2 bases at V and 2 bases at J, with 8 bases in the middle. CDR3 length: 14 amino acids. Germline CDR1 reads SGHRS; CDR2 reads YFSETQ. Written as DNA, the CDR3 is TGCGCCAGCAGCTTAGACAATCGCAATCAGCCCCAGCATTTT. It encodes CASSLDNRNQPQHF.

This sequence joins TRBV28 and TRBJ2-7; 10 nucleotides agree with TRBD2. CDR3 length: 15 amino acids. In germline, CDR1 is MDHEN, CDR2 SYDVKM. J lost 3 bases, V lost 6 bases, and 8 bases had no gene match. The CDR3 loop reads CASRTWTSGYYEQYF. Written as DNA, the CDR3 is TGTGCCAGCAGAACCTGGACTAGCGGTTACTACGAGCAGTACTTC.

V is TRBV7-2 and J is TRBJ2-5; tentatively, D is TRBD1 (6 bases). Germline CDR1 reads SGHTA; CDR2 reads FQGNSA. V dropped 5 bases and J dropped 4 bases, with 14 bases sitting between them. The CDR3 spans 14 residues. CDR3 sequence: CASSQTGLPETQYF. The CDR3 DNA is TGTGCCAGCAGCCAGACAGGCCTCCCAGAGACCCAGTACTTC.

This chain connects TRBV6-6 to TRBJ2-5; D remains unclear. The CDR3 spans 12 residues. Trimming took off 0 bases at V and 5 bases at J, with 4 bases between the two ends. CDR1 MNHNY and CDR2 SVGAGI come from the germline V gene (reference sequence). Here the CDR3 DNA reads TGTGCCAGCAGTTACTCGGATGAGACCCAGTACTTC. It yields the protein CASSYSDETQYF.

For the CDR3, the DNA is TGCGCCAGCAGCTTAAGAGCAACCGGGGAAGACTATGGCTACACCTTC. Protein sequence: CASSLRATGEDYGYTF. The chain joins TRBV5-1 to TRBJ1-2; D unresolved. Trimming removed 2 bases from V and 3 bases from J, with 17 bases in between. CDR1 is SGHRS, CDR2 YFSETQ, per germline. The CDR3 is 16 amino acids.

The chain is built from TRBV27 and TRBJ2-2; possible D gene TRBD1, 5 bases. This CDR3 contains 14 residues. V was clipped by 5 bases and J by 4 bases, with 11 bases between them. Germline-derived CDR1 and CDR2 are MNHEY and SMNVEV (reference sequence). The CDR3 sequence is CASSVQTVTGELFF. CDR3 DNA: TGTGCCAGCAGTGTTCAGACAGTCACCGGGGAGCTGTTTTTT.

This chain joins TRBV18 and TRBJ2-1; D is unresolved. The CDR3 length is 14 residues. Trimming took 2 bases from V and 6 from J, leaving 11 bases between them. Germline values: CDR1 KGHSH, CDR2 LQKENI. The CDR3 region has the DNA TGTGCCAGCTCACCAAACGGGTTGATCAATGAGCAGTTCTTC. Its translation: CASSPNGLINEQFF.

The genes are TRBV27 and TRBJ1-1; D unresolved. The CDR3 length is 16 residues. V shed 6 bases and J shed 1 base, with 18 bases lying between them. Germline V lookup: CDR1 MNHEY, CDR2 SMNVEV (reference sequence). The CDR3 region has the DNA TGTGCCAGCAGCCCTCGTTCAGAATACCCGAACACTGAAGCTTTCTTT. It codes for CASSPRSEYPNTEAFF.

The chain employs TRBV21-1 and TRBJ1-5. TRBV21-1 is given as a pseudogene. This CDR3 spans 13 amino acids. The CDR3 coding sequence is TGTGCCAGCAGTATAATTGGCAATCAGCCCCAGCATTTT. It specifies CASSIIGNQPQHF.

This clone was counted ten times or more. The genes are TRBV18 and TRBJ2-7; 7 nucleotides agree with TRBD2. Germline V CDR1 and CDR2: KGHSH, LQKENI. The CDR3 runs to 14 residues. The J segment lost 2 bases and the V segment lost 5 bases, leaving 6 bases of the junction unmatched. This chain's CDR3 is CASSASGDAYEQYF. DNA for the CDR3: TGTGCCAGCTCAGCCAGCGGGGATGCCTACGAGCAGTACTTC.

The CDR3 loop reads CASSFGARSNSPLHF. DNA for the CDR3: TGTGCCAGCAGCTTTGGGGCCAGAAGTAATTCACCCCTCCACTTT. This chain connects TRBV5-6 to TRBJ1-6, with D maybe TRBD1 (5 bases). Germline assignment: CDR1 SGHDT and CDR2 YYEEEE. Trimming stripped 2 bases from V and 6 bases from J, with 12 bases between. The CDR3 is made up of 15 amino acids.

This clone was detected only once. This rearrangement joins TRBV28 to TRBJ1-2, with 9 nucleotides matching TRBD1. Germline V gene data show CDR1 as MDHEN and CDR2 as SYDVKM. This CDR3 is built from 15 residues. V lost 6 bases, J lost 8 bases, and 13 bases stayed unmatched. For the CDR3, the DNA is TGTGCCAGCAGCCCAATTGGGACAGGGTTGGGAGGCTACACCTTC. It is translated as CASSPIGTGLGGYTF.

This clone was seen a few times. The chain joins TRBV28 to TRBJ1-5; the match to TRBD1 covers 7 bases. The V gene end was trimmed by 5 bases and the J gene end by 7 bases; junction bases not matched to a gene: 2. Germline V gene lookup returns CDR1 MDHEN and CDR2 SYDVKM. This CDR3 is 12 amino acids long. The CDR3 region is CASSVQGQPQHF. In DNA form, the CDR3 reads TGTGCCAGCAGTGTACAGGGGCAGCCCCAGCATTTT.

This chain links TRBV7-8 with TRBJ2-7; no reliable D call. Germline assignment: CDR1 SGHVS and CDR2 FQNEAQ. Between the trimmed V and J ends, which lost 6 bases and 1 base, there was a span of 13 bases. The CDR3 is 14 residues long. The CDR3 region has the DNA TGTGCCAGCAGAAAGGGCGTCCAATCCTACGAGCAGTACTTC. Protein product: CASRKGVQSYEQYF.

This clone occurred once. The rearrangement joins TRBV15 to TRBJ2-7; no clear D gene. Germline V gives CDR1 LNHNV, CDR2 YYDKDF (reference sequence). The CDR3 contains 15 residues. V lost 5 bases and J 0 bases, leaving 14 bases between the germline ends. The CDR3 loop is CATSPNGVSSYEQYF. The CDR3 region has the DNA TGTGCCACCAGCCCCAACGGAGTGAGCTCCTACGAGCAGTACTTC.

The genes are TRBV10-2 and TRBJ1-2; TRBD1 might be the D (5 bases). Germline lookup yields CDR1 WSHSY and CDR2 SAAADI. Trimming took 7 bases from V and 7 from J, leaving 10 bases between them. This CDR3 spans 11 amino acids. The CDR3 is CASKGGGGYTF. The DNA for the CDR3 is TGCGCCAGCAAGGGCGGGGGTGGCTACACCTTC.

The chain recombines TRBV5-5 with TRBJ2-3; D gene uncertain. The V and J ends lost 0 bases and 2 bases respectively, with 16 bases between them. Germline loops: CDR1 SGHKS, CDR2 YYEKEE (reference sequence). CDR3 length equals 17 residues. CDR3 protein: CASSLASGRPITDTQYF. DNA of the CDR3: TGTGCCAGCAGCTTGGCCTCCGGCAGACCCATCACAGATACGCAGTATTTT.

This clone was counted once. This chain uses TRBV5-4 with TRBJ2-2, with D unclear. Germline V lookup: CDR1 SGHNT, CDR2 YYREEE (reference sequence). The ends were cut back, 0 bases at V and 2 bases at J, with 11 bases in the middle. The CDR3 has 16 residues. The CDR3 DNA sequence: TGTGCCAGCAGCTTGGTCCTCTACAGTAACACCGGGGAGCTGTTTTTT. Translation: CASSLVLYSNTGELFF. The complete variable domain, with remaining parts taken from reference TRBV5-4 and TRBJ2-2, reads ETGVTQSPTHLIKTRGQQVTLRCSSQSGHNTVSWYQQALGQGPQFIFQYYREEENGRGNFPPRFSGLQFPNYSSELNVNALELDDSALYLCASSLVLYSNTGELFFGEGSRLTVL.